This T cell receptor beta chain derives from a study of T cells in Graves' hyperthyroidism and ophthalmopathy. This clonotype has a handful of counts. This CDR3 contains 16 residues. The germline CDR1 and CDR2 sequences are SGHDT and YYEEEE. The V end was cut by 0 bases, the J end by 0 bases, with 10 bases between. TCR beta CDR3 region amplification was performed from RNA transcripts. Initially, a first-round RT-PCR of the TCR CDR3 employed the HTBI primer set. One entry per CDR3 protein, called by TCRdb with MiXCR from the multiplex PCR reads. The sample yields 500,000 to 650,000 distinct CDR3 sequences, just under 20% seen once.

The receptor was isolated from a man aged 35-49 years with Graves' ophthalmopathy. The V gene is TRBV5-6, the J gene TRBJ2-4; maybe TRBD1 (7 bases). The sample taken for sequencing was blood. CDR3 region: CASSLGQGLAKNIQYF. CDR3 DNA sequence: TGTGCCAGCAGCTTGGGACAGGGACTAGCCAAAAACATTCAGTACTTC. The full variable domain, in which reference TRBV5-6 and TRBJ2-4 provide the parts outside the CDR3, is DAGVTQSPTHLIKTRGQQVTLRCSPKSGHDTVSWYQQALGQGPQFIFQYYEEEERQRGNFPDRFSGHQFPNYSSELNVNALLLGDSALYLCASSLGQGLAKNIQYFGAGTRLSVL.